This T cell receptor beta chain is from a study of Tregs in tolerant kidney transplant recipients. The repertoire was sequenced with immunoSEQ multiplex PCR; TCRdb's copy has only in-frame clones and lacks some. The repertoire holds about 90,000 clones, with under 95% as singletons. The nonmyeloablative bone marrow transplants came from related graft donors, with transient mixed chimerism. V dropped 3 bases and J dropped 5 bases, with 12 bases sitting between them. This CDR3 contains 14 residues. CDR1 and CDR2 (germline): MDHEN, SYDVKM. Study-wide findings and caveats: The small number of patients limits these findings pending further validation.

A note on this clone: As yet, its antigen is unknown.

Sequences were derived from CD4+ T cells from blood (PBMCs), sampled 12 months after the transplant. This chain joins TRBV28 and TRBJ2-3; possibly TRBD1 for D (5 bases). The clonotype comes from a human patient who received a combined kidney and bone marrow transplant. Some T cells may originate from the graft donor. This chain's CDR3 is CASSLQGLIDTQYF. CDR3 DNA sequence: TGTGCCAGCAGTTTGCAGGGTTTAATAGATACGCAGTATTTT.